This record concerns one T cell receptor (beta chain) sequence. Antigen unknown. V was shortened by 4 bases and J by 6 bases, with 22 bases between the two germline ends. There are 17 residues in the CDR3. The V gene's germline CDR1 is LNHDA and CDR2 SQIVND (reference sequence). This sample is part of a study of shared clonotypes between healthy human individuals. Study-level findings and limits: What limited the represented genetic and exposure-history diversity was the small number of donors.

Repertoires were generated with immunoSEQ multiplex PCR, while TCRdb's copy carries only in-frame clones and drops some. The sample gives under 850,000 clones, approximately 77% of which show up once; 1.8% is in the top ten. The receptor was isolated from a woman in her 30s in good health. What was sequenced was memory CD4+ T cells sorted from blood. Noted subset: CD45RA-negative fraction. The chain carries TRBV19 and TRBJ2-1, with D tentatively TRBD2 (6 bases). The CDR3 loop reads CASSTPPGRGGVNEQFF. DNA for the CDR3: TGTGCCAGTAGTACCCCCCCGGGGCGGGGCGGGGTCAATGAGCAGTTCTTC.